The rows below give T cell receptor beta chains drawn from one sample of a study of blood T cell repertoires in COVID-19. Here immunoSEQ multiplex PCR was the method, and the copy in TCRdb shows in-frame clones only, minus some. The profile shows approximately 52,000 clones, nearly 90% of them singletons. Source material: peripheral blood. These receptors came from a man in his sixties with active COVID-19. The conserved cysteine and the conserved F or W are not part of the CDR3 here. A D gene is named only where the DNA matches it firmly.

d_gene: TRBD2; v_gene: TRBV15; j_gene: TRBJ2-4; CDR3aa: ATSRVRTSGSSRKNIQY
d_gene: TRBD2; v_gene: TRBV5-1; j_gene: TRBJ2-1; CDR3aa: ASSLLRLAGTRRKNNEQF
d_gene: TRBD1; v_gene: TRBV18; j_gene: TRBJ2-7; CDR3aa: ASSPGTGLSGQY
d_gene: NA; v_gene: TRBV15; j_gene: TRBJ2-2; CDR3aa: ATSRNSPGELF
d_gene: NA; v_gene: TRBV5-4; j_gene: TRBJ2-1; CDR3aa: ASSLASSGAFGGFYNEQF
d_gene: TRBD1; v_gene: TRBV5-1; j_gene: TRBJ1-4; CDR3aa: ASSVQGAFNEKLF
d_gene: TRBD1; v_gene: TRBV5-1; j_gene: TRBJ2-5; CDR3aa: ASSHPDRVRETQY
d_gene: NA; v_gene: TRBV29-1; j_gene: TRBJ2-3; CDR3aa: SVVIASATDTQY
d_gene: TRBD1; v_gene: TRBV29-1; j_gene: TRBJ2-5; CDR3aa: SVEGQGARKTQY
d_gene: NA; v_gene: TRBV7-2; j_gene: TRBJ1-1; CDR3aa: ASRLYPGTEAF
d_gene: TRBD1; v_gene: TRBV10-3; j_gene: TRBJ2-7; CDR3aa: AINGTGRYEQY
d_gene: NA; v_gene: TRBV27; j_gene: TRBJ1-1; CDR3aa: ASSLVGLGEAF
d_gene: NA; v_gene: TRBV6-5; j_gene: TRBJ2-2; CDR3aa: ASSLGDISGELF
d_gene: TRBD2; v_gene: TRBV6-2/TRBV6-3; j_gene: TRBJ2-7; CDR3aa: ASSYESLAGYYEQY
d_gene: TRBD1; v_gene: TRBV6-5; j_gene: TRBJ2-7; CDR3aa: ASRPGQGYEQY
d_gene: NA; v_gene: TRBV9; j_gene: TRBJ1-6; CDR3aa: ASSVGGGPVSPLH
d_gene: TRBD2; v_gene: TRBV19; j_gene: TRBJ2-1; CDR3aa: ASSIVVGGSSYNEQF